This is a list of T cell receptor beta chains from one sample in a study of T cells in localized non-small cell lung cancer. Sequenced by immunoSEQ multiplex PCR; TCRdb stores in-frame clones only, minus some. The sample lists roughly 30,000 clones; about 90% were seen once. The sequencing used peripheral blood, collected before any cancer treatment. These receptors all come from a woman aged 40-69 years with stage I lung adenocarcinoma. Each CDR3 is given with its conserved first and last residue. The D gene is left open where the match is weak. Part of the rows lack a size; the others show once, few, many or a class for expanded clones.

d_gene	len	v_gene	j_gene	abundance	CDR3nt	CDR3aa
-	16	TRBV6-1	TRBJ1-5	-	TGTGCCAGCAGTGCTAAGACGGGGGTTGGCAATCAGCCCCAGCATTTT	CASSAKTGVGNQPQHF
-	14	TRBV18	TRBJ2-7	-	TGTGCCAGCTCACCAGGGGCCGGATACTACGAGCAGTACTTC	CASSPGAGYYEQYF
TRBD1	15	TRBV5-4	TRBJ1-6	-	TGTGCCAGCAGCTTGTCGGGACAGGGAGGTTCACCCCTCCACTTT	CASSLSGQGGSPLHF
-	12	TRBV12-5	TRBJ1-2	-	TGTGCTAGTGGTCGGCGGAGCTATGGCTACACCTTC	CASGRRSYGYTF
-	18	TRBV4-3	TRBJ1-1	-	TGCGCCAGCAGCCAACGTTTCTCTGGACGGACCGGCGACACTGAAGCTTTCTTT	CASSQRFSGRTGDTEAFF
-	13	TRBV30	TRBJ2-3	-	TGTGCCTGGAGCGCAGGGGCGCGAGATACGCAGTATTTT	CAWSAGARDTQYF
-	15	TRBV18	TRBJ2-5	-	TGTGCCAGCTCACCGGCAGCCTGGTACCAAGAGACCCAGTACTTC	CASSPAAWYQETQYF
-	14	TRBV6-6	TRBJ2-6	-	TGTGCCAGCAGACCTTACTCTGGGGCCAACGTCCTGACTTTC	CASRPYSGANVLTF
-	13	TRBV9	TRBJ2-3	-	TGTGCCAGCAGCTCCGGGGACGGAGATACGCAGTATTTT	CASSSGDGDTQYF
-	13	TRBV14	TRBJ1-3	-	TGTGCCAGCAGGTTATTCTCTGGAAACACCATATATTTT	CASRLFSGNTIYF
-	13	TRBV4-3	TRBJ2-7	-	TGCGCCAGCAGCGCCGGGACCCTCTACGAGCAGTACTTC	CASSAGTLYEQYF
TRBD2	16	TRBV9	TRBJ2-1	-	TGTGCCAGCAGCGGAGCTAGCGGGGGGGCCCGGACTGAGCAGTTCTTC	CASSGASGGARTEQFF
-	17	TRBV15	TRBJ2-6	few	TGTGCCACCAGCAGAGATCGAGGTTCTACTGGGGCCAACGTCCTGACTTTC	CATSRDRGSTGANVLTF
-	16	TRBV4-3	TRBJ1-2	-	TGCGCCAGCAGCCAAGATAGGTCCGGACGGCCGTATGGCTACACCTTC	CASSQDRSGRPYGYTF
-	13	TRBV18	TRBJ1-1	-	TGTGCCAGCTCAGCCAAGTCGAACACTGAAGCTTTCTTT	CASSAKSNTEAFF
-	14	TRBV7-9	TRBJ1-1	-	TGTGCCAGCAGCCCAACCGCCGAGGCCACTGAAGCTTTCTTT	CASSPTAEATEAFF
TRBD1	13	TRBV6-1	TRBJ1-1	-	TGTGCCAGCAGTTCAGGGGGTAGGACTGAAGCTTTCTTT	CASSSGGRTEAFF
-	14	TRBV5-6	TRBJ2-5	-	TGTGCCAGCAGCTTGGTAGGGGACGAAGAGACCCAGTACTTC	CASSLVGDEETQYF
TRBD1	15	TRBV4-3	TRBJ1-1	-	TGCGCCAGCAGCCCACTCGGGACAGGGAGCGCTGAAGCTTTCTTT	CASSPLGTGSAEAFF
-	16	TRBV7-3	TRBJ2-7	few	TGTGCCAGCAGCTTTGGGTACAGTAGGGGTACCTACGAGCAGTACTTC	CASSFGYSRGTYEQYF
-	11	TRBV29-1	TRBJ2-5	-	TGCAGCGTCCCCCACCGTGAGACCCAGTACTTC	CSVPHRETQYF
-	14	TRBV4-3	TRBJ2-2	-	TGCGCCAGCAGCCAAGATCCAGGGCCCGGGGAGCTGTTTTTT	CASSQDPGPGELFF
-	15	TRBV4-3	TRBJ1-6	-	TGCGCCAGCAGCCAAGATAGGGTTGAGAATTCACCCCTCCACTTT	CASSQDRVENSPLHF
TRBD2	18	TRBV6-1	TRBJ2-4	once	TGTGCCAGCACTGAAGGTTTCTCCGTTAGGACTAGCAGGAACATTCAGTACTTC	CASTEGFSVRTSRNIQYF
TRBD2	15	TRBV7-2	TRBJ2-3	-	TGTGCCAGCAGCCCCCGACTAGCGCGCACAGATACGCAGTATTTT	CASSPRLARTDTQYF
-	13	TRBV5-1	TRBJ2-5	-	TGCGCCAGCAGCTTTACTAAAGAAGAGACCCAGTACTTC	CASSFTKEETQYF
-	13	TRBV2	TRBJ1-2	-	TGTGCCAGCGAGGGGGTATATGACTATGGCTACACCTTC	CASEGVYDYGYTF
TRBD1	13	TRBV13	TRBJ1-2	-	TGTGCCAGCAGCTTAGGGCAGGGGGATGGCTACACCTTC	CASSLGQGDGYTF
TRBD1	15	TRBV6-5	TRBJ1-4	few	TGTGCCAGCAGTGGACAGGGGGCGGTTTATGAAAAACTGTTTTTT	CASSGQGAVYEKLFF
-	14	TRBV7-9	TRBJ2-7	-	TGTGCCAGCAGCTACCCTGACAGCTCCTACGAGCAGTACTTC	CASSYPDSSYEQYF
-	11	TRBV19	TRBJ2-7	-	TGTGCCAGTACTGACACCTTCGAGCAGTACTTC	CASTDTFEQYF
TRBD1	14	TRBV7-6	TRBJ1-2	few	TGTGCCAGCAGCTCCCAGGGGGCAGCCTATGGCTACACCTTC	CASSSQGAAYGYTF
-	16	TRBV7-6	TRBJ2-1	-	TGTGCCAGCAGCTTAGAGGCGTTTAGCTCCTACAATGAGCAGTTCTTC	CASSLEAFSSYNEQFF
-	13	TRBV7-9	TRBJ1-1	few	TGTGCCAGCAGCTTAGGACAGAACACTGAAGCTTTCTTT	CASSLGQNTEAFF
-	15	TRBV5-4	TRBJ2-7	-	TGTGCCAGCAGCTCCCGCTCCGGGAACTACCACGAGCAGTACTTC	CASSSRSGNYHEQYF
-	16	TRBV6-5	TRBJ1-2	-	TGTGCCAGCAGTTACTCATGGACGGACTTACGGTATGGCTACACCTTC	CASSYSWTDLRYGYTF
-	14	TRBV7-2	TRBJ2-7	once	TGTGCCAGCAGCACCTTCCCGGGTGGAGACGAGCAGTACTTC	CASSTFPGGDEQYF
-	14	TRBV6-6	TRBJ1-5	-	TGTGCCAGCAGTTACCTGGGTAGCAATCAGCCCCAGCATTTT	CASSYLGSNQPQHF
TRBD2	15	TRBV5-1	TRBJ2-1	-	TGCGCCAGCAGCTTGGTAGGGGAGGGTTTCAATGAGCAGTTCTTC	CASSLVGEGFNEQFF
-	12	TRBV11-3	TRBJ1-1	-	TGTGCCAGCGGATGGGGGGACACTGAAGCTTTCTTT	CASGWGDTEAFF
TRBD1	16	TRBV4-3	TRBJ1-3	-	TGCGCCAGCAGCCAAGGGACAGGCATCTCTGGAAACACCATATATTTT	CASSQGTGISGNTIYF
-	13	TRBV2	TRBJ2-1	-	TGTGCCGACGGGACTCCCTACCCCAGTGAGCAGTTCTTC	CADGTPYPSEQFF
TRBD1	14	TRBV2	TRBJ1-5	few	TGTGCCAGCAAGAGGCAGGGGGCGAATCAGCCCCAGCATTTT	CASKRQGANQPQHF